This is a list of T cell receptor beta chains from one sample in a study of T cells in Graves' hyperthyroidism and ophthalmopathy. In TCRdb, the multiplex PCR reads were re-called with MiXCR into one record per CDR3 protein. Among hundreds of thousands of distinct CDR3 sequences, approximately 13% were seen once, and the ten largest hold around a tenth. Sequencing input: blood. These receptors all come from a woman under 30 with Graves' hyperthyroidism. CDR3s include the opening cysteine and the closing phenylalanine or tryptophan. D genes are given only for firm matches. Rows give clone size only sometimes, using once, few, many, or a class for an expanded clone.

D	J	V	size	DNA	CDR3
TRBD2	TRBJ2-1	TRBV24-1	many	TGTGCCACCCAGCGGGAGGGTCTGAGAAATGAGCAGTTCTTC	CATQREGLRNEQFF
.	TRBJ2-1	TRBV7-3	many	TGTGCCAGCAGCCCGACTCGGGAGAACTTACAGTTCTTC	CASSPTRENLQFF
.	TRBJ2-5	TRBV7-2	many	TGTGCCAGCAGCTTAGGAGGGATACAAGAGACCCAGTACTTC	CASSLGGIQETQYF
.	TRBJ2-7	TRBV11-2	many	TGTGCCAGCAGCTTAGCAGAGGTCTACGAGCAGTACTTC	CASSLAEVYEQYF
.	TRBJ2-7	TRBV29-1	few	TGCAGCGTTGGCGGAGGGGCCGAGCAGTACTTC	CSVGGGAEQYF
TRBD2	TRBJ2-3	TRBV2	few	TGTGCCAGCAGTGAGACTAGCGGCCGGAACCCAGATACGCAGTATTTT	CASSETSGRNPDTQYF
.	TRBJ1-6	TRBV6-2/TRBV6-3	.	TGTGCCAGCAGCTGGACAGCCCTGGGGGATTCACCCCTCCACTTT	CASSWTALGDSPLHF
.	TRBJ2-2	TRBV6-1	few	TGTGCCAGCAGTGATTTGGGGGGCACCGGGGAGCTGTTTTTT	CASSDLGGTGELFF
TRBD1	TRBJ2-2	TRBV6-2/TRBV6-3	few	TGTGCCAGCCGAACAGGGGAGAACACCGGGGAGCTGTTTTTT	CASRTGENTGELFF
.	TRBJ2-5	TRBV12-3/TRBV12-4	many	TGTGCCAGCAGTTTTACAGGGAGAGAGACCCAGTACTTC	CASSFTGRETQYF